A single sample is the source of the 8 T cell receptor beta chains below, sequenced in a study of human T cells and chemical hapten exposure. Via MiXCR, TCRdb re-called the RACE reads, giving one row per CDR3 protein. The sample has about 140,000 distinct CDR3 sequences, about 11% seen once; the top ten hold about 1.4%. Time point specified: patch test 2, 6 weeks after DPC sensitization. The treatment denotes: therapeutic diphenylcyclopropenone sensitization with weekly scalp DPC. The sequencing here drew on whole blood, taken in connection with sensitization to the hapten diphenylcyclopropenone (DPC). These receptors came from a woman between 45 and 65 years old with alopecia areata. Some clones in this sample may be carry-over from other donors' samples.

The chain uses TRBV11-1 and TRBJ2-7, with TRBD2 matching 7 bases. The length of the CDR3 is 14 residues. The trim removed 5 bases at V and 3 bases at J, leaving 7 bases unmatched. The germline CDR1 and CDR2 sequences are SGHAT and FQDESV (reference sequence). The CDR3 reads CASSVTGDYYEQYF. The DNA of the CDR3 is TGTGCCAGCAGCGTAACTGGGGACTACTACGAGCAGTACTTC.

This clonotype was found many times. The chain employs TRBV30 and TRBJ1-1; D gene unclear. V was shortened by 4 bases and J by 3 bases, with 15 bases between the two germline ends. Per germline, CDR1 GTSNPN and CDR2 SVGIG (reference sequence). CDR3 length: 14 residues. As DNA, the CDR3 is TGTGCCTGGATAAGGGTTGGCTGGGACACTGAAGCTTTCTTT. Protein: CAWIRVGWDTEAFF.

This clonotype has ten or more counts. The chain carries TRBV12-3 or TRBV12-4 and TRBJ2-4; D remains unclear. Trimming removed 7 bases at V and 5 bases at J, with 12 bases between. This CDR3 has 13 amino acids. CDR3 DNA sequence: TGTGCCAGCACCAGGCGCGGTGAAAACATTCAGTACTTC. This gives the protein CASTRRGENIQYF.

The rearrangement uses TRBV29-1 and TRBJ2-1; TRBD1 agrees at 12 bases. This CDR3 spans 12 amino acids. Per the germline V gene, CDR1 is SQVTM and CDR2 is ANQGSEA. DNA for the CDR3: TGCGGCGCGGGACAGGGGGCAGATGAGCAGTTCTTC. It yields the protein CGAGQGADEQFF.

The genes are TRBV7-2 and TRBJ1-2; TRBD1 matches at 8 bases. Unmatched junction bases numbered 8, after V lost 4 bases and J lost 4 bases. This CDR3 has 15 residues. The V gene's germline CDR1 is SGHTA and CDR2 FQGNSA. The CDR3 spells CASSSRQGKVYGYTF. The CDR3 nucleotides read TGTGCCAGCAGCTCAAGACAGGGGAAAGTCTATGGCTACACCTTC.

This chain uses TRBV3-1 with TRBJ2-1, with TRBD2 as a possible D gene (6 bases). This CDR3 spans 17 amino acids. Germline loops: CDR1 LGHDT, CDR2 YNNKEL (reference sequence). V was cut by 6 bases and J by 2 bases, with 20 bases left in between. This CDR3 reads CASSLAGISRPYNEQFF. CDR3 DNA sequence: TGTGCCAGCAGTCTGGCGGGGATCTCAAGACCCTACAATGAGCAGTTCTTC.

This chain joins TRBV29-1 and TRBJ2-1; possible D gene TRBD2, 6 bases. In germline, CDR1 is SQVTM, CDR2 ANQGSEA. This CDR3 has 12 amino acids. V lost 6 bases, J lost 6 bases, and 12 bases lay in between. The CDR3 DNA follows: TGCAGCGTCGCCGGGACTTCCAATGAGCAGTTCTTC. Amino acids: CSVAGTSNEQFF.

The chain employs TRBV5-6 and TRBJ1-2; tentative D call: TRBD1 (6 bases). The CDR3 totals 14 residues. V shed 5 bases and J shed 4 bases, with 15 bases lying between them. Germline V gene sequence: CDR1 SGHDT, CDR2 YYEEEE. Here the CDR3 reads CASRSTGGIYGYTF. DNA of the CDR3: TGTGCCAGCAGGTCGACAGGAGGGATCTATGGCTACACCTTC.